The 21 T cell receptor beta chains reported below all come from one sample, sequenced in a study of blood T cell repertoires in COVID-19. Assay used: immunoSEQ multiplex PCR; TCRdb lists only in-frame clones, some missing. The sample has roughly 43,000 clones, roughly 87% seen once. The sample consisted of peripheral blood. These receptors were collected from a woman aged 55 to 70 with acute or convalescent COVID-19.

This chain joins TRBV11-2 and TRBJ2-1; TRBD2 is a possible D gene (5 bases). CDR3 length equals 14 residues. CDR1 and CDR2 from the germline V gene are SGHAT and FQNNGV. The V end lost 2 bases, the J end lost 7 bases, and 12 bases lay between the germline ends. CDR3 amino acids: CASSLSGQFNEQFF. The CDR3 nucleotides read TGTGCCAGCAGCTTAAGCGGCCAGTTTAATGAGCAGTTCTTC.

The chain has TRBV9 and TRBJ1-2; tentatively, D is TRBD1 (5 bases). Germline CDR1 SGDLS, CDR2 YYNGEE. Trimming removed 4 bases from V and 7 bases from J, with 14 bases in between. The CDR3 runs 13 residues. CDR3 region: CASSPDLGGGYTF. CDR3 DNA sequence: TGTGCCAGCAGCCCGGACCTGGGGGGTGGCTACACCTTC.

The chain has TRBV6-5 and TRBJ1-5, with 7 bases that match TRBD1. Germline CDR1 reads MNHEY; CDR2 reads SVGAGI. This CDR3 spans 16 amino acids. J lost 5 bases, V lost 0 bases, and 7 bases had no gene match. CDR3 nucleotides: TGTGCCAGCAGTTACTCCGTCCCGGGACAGCATCAGCCCCAGCATTTT. Amino acids: CASSYSVPGQHQPQHF.

The gene calls are TRBV27 and TRBJ2-7, with D possibly TRBD1 on 6 matching bases. The germline V gene has CDR1 MNHEY and CDR2 SMNVEV (reference sequence). V was cut by 8 bases and J by 2 bases, with 16 bases left in between. The CDR3 runs 14 residues. CDR3 bases: TGTGCCAGCGGGCAGGACAGCGATACCTACGAGCAGTACTTC. It is translated as CASGQDSDTYEQYF.

With respect to this clone: This CDR3 is also generated by other DNA sequences in the sample. The chain carries TRBV5-4 and TRBJ1-2; 7 bases fit TRBD1. With V trimmed by 3 bases and J by 4 bases, 6 bases remained unmatched. Germline lookup yields CDR1 SGHNT and CDR2 YYREEE (reference sequence). CDR3 length: 14 residues. The CDR3 here is CASSSGQEVYGYTF. CDR3 sequence (DNA): TGTGCCAGCAGCTCCGGACAGGAGGTCTATGGCTACACCTTC.

The V and J genes are TRBV5-6 and TRBJ2-6; the D gene is possibly TRBD2 (6 bases). This CDR3 has 15 amino acids. V lost 0 bases to trimming and J lost 10 bases, with 14 bases between them. CDR1 and CDR2 (germline): SGHDT, YYEEEE. The CDR3 loop reads CASSLGGTGRNVLTF. In DNA, the CDR3 is TGTGCCAGCAGCTTGGGCGGGACCGGCCGAAACGTCCTGACTTTC.

This clone was seen only once. The chain carries TRBV7-2 and TRBJ2-5; D unclear. Per germline, CDR1 SGHTA and CDR2 FQGNSA. V lost 5 bases, J lost 5 bases, and 15 bases lay in between. This CDR3 contains 14 residues. The CDR3 sequence is CASSPPPGRETQYF. CDR3 sequence (DNA): TGTGCCAGCAGCCCCCCCCCAGGCCGGGAGACCCAGTACTTC. Full variable domain (missing parts from reference TRBV7-2 and TRBJ2-5): GAGVSQSPSNKVTEKGKDVELRCDPISGHTALYWYRQSLGQGLEFLIYFQGNSAPDKSGLPSDRFSAERTGGSVSTLTIQRTQQEDSAVYLCASSPPPGRETQYFGPGTRLLVL.

This clone was detected a few times. The J gene is TRBJ1-2, the V gene TRBV27; D is possibly TRBD1 (5 bases). The CDR3 runs 12 residues. Germline V gene data show CDR1 as MNHEY and CDR2 as SMNVEV (reference sequence). With 6 bases removed from V and 9 bases from J, the gap between germline ends came to 14 bases. The DNA for the CDR3 is TGTGCCAGCAGGAAGGACACCAATAGCTACACCTTC. It specifies CASRKDTNSYTF.

This clone occurred once. This chain uses TRBV18 with TRBJ1-2; D unclear. V was pared by 6 bases and J by 5 bases, with 13 bases between. The CDR3 is 13 residues long. Germline V gene data show CDR1 as KGHSH and CDR2 as LQKENI. CDR3 coding DNA: TGTGCCAGCTCCCCCGACACCTCTTATGGCTACACCTTC. Translation: CASSPDTSYGYTF.

The V call is TRBV7-2, the J call TRBJ1-6; TRBD1 agrees at 7 bases. The germline V gene encodes CDR1 SGHTA and CDR2 FQGNSA. The ends lost 5 bases at V and 9 bases at J; junction bases unmatched: 10. The CDR3 consists of 15 residues. The CDR3 loop is CASSPRQGRGSPLHF. The DNA for the CDR3 is TGTGCCAGCAGCCCCCGACAGGGTAGGGGTTCACCCCTCCACTTT.

The rearrangement joins TRBV2 to TRBJ1-2, with D unclear. The CDR3 spans 13 residues. Germline-derived CDR1 and CDR2 are SNHLY and FYNNEI. V shed 8 bases and J shed 2 bases, with 12 bases lying between them. The CDR3 here is CASQYPNNYGYTF. The CDR3 nucleotides are TGTGCCAGCCAGTATCCAAACAACTATGGCTACACCTTC. Complete variable domain (other parts from reference TRBV2 and TRBJ1-2): EPEVTQTPSHQVTQMGQEVILRCVPISNHLYFYWYRQILGQKVEFLVSFYNNEISEKSEIFDDQFSVERPDGSNFTLKIRSTKLEDSAMYFCASQYPNNYGYTFGSGTRLTVV.

This clone was seen more than once but under ten times. This sequence joins TRBV5-1 and TRBJ2-2; 8 nucleotides line up with TRBD1. J lost 4 bases, V lost 4 bases, and 9 bases had no gene match. The CDR3 runs 16 residues. CDR1 and CDR2 from the germline V gene are SGHRS and YFSETQ. Here the CDR3 DNA reads TGCGCCAGCAGCAACGACAGGGGTTGGCGCACCGGGGAGCTGTTTTTT. It translates to CASSNDRGWRTGELFF.

This clone was seen more than once but under ten times. The rearrangement uses TRBV7-8 and TRBJ1-1; 8 bases are a match to TRBD1. This CDR3 region has 15 residues. Germline-derived CDR1 and CDR2 are SGHVS and FQNEAQ. The V and J ends lost 5 bases and 6 bases, in that order; junction bases with no gene match: 11. The CDR3 DNA reads as TGTGCCAGCAGCCTATCGACAGGGGTGAATGCTGAAGCTTTCTTT. The encoded protein is CASSLSTGVNAEAFF.

The V gene is TRBV18, the J gene TRBJ2-3, with 7 bases identical to TRBD2. Germline trimming cut 4 bases from V and 0 bases from J; bases unmatched to any gene: 10. This CDR3 contains 17 residues. The germline gives CDR1 KGHSH, CDR2 LQKENI. DNA of the CDR3: TGTGCCAGCTCACGGAATCGGGACTATACTAGCACAGATACGCAGTATTTT. Its protein product is CASSRNRDYTSTDTQYF.

This clone is medium-sized (0.01 to 0.1%) in the sample. The chain links TRBV7-8 to TRBJ1-6, with D possibly being TRBD1 (6 bases). The length of the CDR3 is 17 residues. V lost 3 bases to trimming and J lost 2 bases, with 14 bases between them. Germline CDR1 reads SGHVS; CDR2 reads FQNEAQ. CDR3 region: CASSLIQGETYNSPLHF. CDR3 DNA sequence: TGTGCCAGCAGCTTGATACAGGGAGAGACCTATAATTCACCCCTCCACTTT. Supplemented by reference TRBV7-8 and TRBJ1-6, the full variable domain reads GAGVSQSPRYKVAKRGQDVALRCDPISGHVSLFWYQQALGQGPEFLTYFQNEAQLDKSGLPSDRFFAERPEGSVSTLKIQRTQQEDSAVYLCASSLIQGETYNSPLHFGNGTRLTVT.

The rearrangement joins TRBV5-5 to TRBJ1-2; tentative D call: TRBD1 (5 bases). V was shortened by 0 bases and J by 8 bases, with 14 bases between the two germline ends. The germline V gene encodes CDR1 SGHKS and CDR2 YYEKEE (reference sequence). This CDR3 has 14 residues. DNA for the CDR3: TGTGCCAGCAGCTTGGAACAGGTCCCAGGAGGCTACACCTTC. Translating it yields CASSLEQVPGGYTF.

This chain connects TRBV25-1 to TRBJ1-2; D is uncertain. The ends were cut back, 2 bases at V and 1 base at J, with 8 bases in the middle. Germline V CDR1 and CDR2: MGHDK, SYGVNS. The CDR3 spans 14 residues. CDR3 sequence reads: CASSEPGGNYGYTF. Here the CDR3 DNA reads TGTGCCAGCAGTGAACCTGGAGGTAACTATGGCTACACCTTC.

There are a few counts of this clone. The V call is TRBV19, the J call TRBJ2-7; D gene uncertain. Germline CDR1 is LNHDA and CDR2 is SQIVND (reference sequence). The CDR3 covers 14 residues. V dropped 1 base and J dropped 5 bases, with 12 bases sitting between them. The CDR3: CASSIVPGKDEQYF. CDR3 DNA sequence: TGTGCCAGTAGTATAGTTCCAGGAAAAGACGAGCAGTACTTC. The full variable domain, in which reference TRBV19 and TRBJ2-7 provide the parts outside the CDR3, is DGGITQSPKYLFRKEGQNVTLSCEQNLNHDAMYWYRQDPGQGLRLIYYSQIVNDFQKGDIAEGYSVSREKKESFPLTVTSAQKNPTAFYLCASSIVPGKDEQYFGPGTRLTVT.

The J gene is TRBJ1-1, the V gene TRBV19; 10 bases are a match to TRBD1. The CDR3 runs to 14 residues. CDR1 and CDR2 (germline): LNHDA, SQIVND (reference sequence). J lost 5 bases, V lost 3 bases, and 3 bases had no gene match. The CDR3 reads CASSIGQGDTEAFF. CDR3 sequence (DNA): TGTGCCAGTAGTATTGGACAGGGGGATACTGAAGCTTTCTTT.

J is TRBJ1-1 and V is TRBV5-1; 9 bases are shared with TRBD1. V gave up 3 bases and J gave up 5 bases; unmatched junction bases: 2. The CDR3 length is 13 residues. Germline V CDR1 and CDR2: SGHRS, YFSETQ. This chain's CDR3 is CASSWDRETEAFF. The CDR3 DNA sequence: TGCGCCAGCAGCTGGGACAGGGAAACTGAAGCTTTCTTT.

This clone came up once. The chain joins TRBV9 to TRBJ2-1, with TRBD2 matching over 8 bases. The germline V gene has CDR1 SGDLS and CDR2 YYNGEE. The CDR3 is 15 amino acids. The V gene end was trimmed by 0 bases and the J gene end by 6 bases; junction bases not matched to a gene: 5. The CDR3 DNA reads TGTGCCAGCAGCGTAGCAGCGGGGGTCCTCAATGAGCAGTTCTTC. Translated: CASSVAAGVLNEQFF.